The text below deals with one T cell receptor (beta chain). Only in-frame clones appear in the TCRdb table, and some are missing; sequencing was by immunoSEQ multiplex PCR. The sample lists 200,000 or so clones; approximately 90% were seen once. These data originate in a study of blood T cell repertoires in COVID-19. This CDR3 has 12 residues. Trimming took off 3 bases at V and 10 bases at J, with 13 bases between the two ends. The chain has TRBV12-3 or TRBV12-4 and TRBJ2-7; D unresolved. This receptor was taken from a man aged 25-40 years with COVID-19, enrolled during active disease. Sample: peripheral blood. Written as DNA, the CDR3 is TGTGCCAGCAGTTTGTTCCCGCAAGCCCAGTACTTC. Translation gives CASSLFPQAQYF.